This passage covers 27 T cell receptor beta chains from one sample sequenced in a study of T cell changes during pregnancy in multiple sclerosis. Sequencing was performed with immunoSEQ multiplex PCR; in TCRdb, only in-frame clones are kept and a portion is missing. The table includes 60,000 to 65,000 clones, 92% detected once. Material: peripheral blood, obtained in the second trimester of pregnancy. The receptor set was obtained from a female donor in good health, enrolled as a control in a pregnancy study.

The CDR3 nucleotides are TGTGCCAGTAGGGGACAGGGGTTCGACGAGCAGTACTTC. Amino acid sequence: CASRGQGFDEQYF. This chain links TRBV19 with TRBJ2-7; 10 positions agree with TRBD1. Germline CDR1 is LNHDA and CDR2 is SQIVND (reference sequence). The CDR3 runs to 13 residues. Trimming removed 6 bases from V and 5 bases from J; junction bases left unmatched: 4.

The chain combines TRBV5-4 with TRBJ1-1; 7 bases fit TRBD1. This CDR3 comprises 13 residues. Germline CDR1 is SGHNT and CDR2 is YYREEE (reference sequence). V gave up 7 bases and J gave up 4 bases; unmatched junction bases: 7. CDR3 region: CASHRGEATEAFF. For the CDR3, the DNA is TGTGCCAGCCACAGGGGCGAGGCCACTGAAGCTTTCTTT.

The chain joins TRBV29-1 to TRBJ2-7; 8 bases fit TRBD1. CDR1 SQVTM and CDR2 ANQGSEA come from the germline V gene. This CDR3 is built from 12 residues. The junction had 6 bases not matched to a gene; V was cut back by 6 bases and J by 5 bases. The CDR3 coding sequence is TGCAGCGTAGCCGGGACAGGTAACGAGCAGTACTTC. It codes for CSVAGTGNEQYF.

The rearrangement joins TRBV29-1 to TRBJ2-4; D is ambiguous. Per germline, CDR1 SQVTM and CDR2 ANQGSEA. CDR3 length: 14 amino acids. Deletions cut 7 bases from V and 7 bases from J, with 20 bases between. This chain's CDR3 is CSAIVAPKVNIQYF. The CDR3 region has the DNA TGCAGCGCGATAGTAGCCCCTAAGGTTAACATTCAGTACTTC.

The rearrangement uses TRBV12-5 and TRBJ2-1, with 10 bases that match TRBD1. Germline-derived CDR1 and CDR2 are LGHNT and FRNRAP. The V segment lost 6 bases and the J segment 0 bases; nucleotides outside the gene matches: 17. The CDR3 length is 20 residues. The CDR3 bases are TGTGCTAGTGGCTTCAGAAAGGGACAGGGGCCATCGAGCTCCTACAATGAGCAGTTCTTC. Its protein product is CASGFRKGQGPSSSYNEQFF.

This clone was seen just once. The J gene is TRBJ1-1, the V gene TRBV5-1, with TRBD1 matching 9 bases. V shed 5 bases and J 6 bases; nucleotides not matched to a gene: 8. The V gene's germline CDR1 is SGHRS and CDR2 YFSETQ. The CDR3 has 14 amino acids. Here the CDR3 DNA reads TGCGCCAGCAGAGAGGGACAGGGATATTCTGAAGCTTTCTTT. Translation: CASREGQGYSEAFF.

CDR3 loop: CASSLRVGNTGELFF. The CDR3 nucleotides are TGTGCCAGCAGCTTAAGAGTCGGGAACACCGGGGAGCTGTTTTTT. The V call is TRBV11-2, the J call TRBJ2-2; D call uncertain. The CDR3 consists of 15 residues. Trimming pared 2 bases from V and 1 base from J, leaving 8 bases between. The V gene's germline CDR1 is SGHAT and CDR2 FQNNGV.

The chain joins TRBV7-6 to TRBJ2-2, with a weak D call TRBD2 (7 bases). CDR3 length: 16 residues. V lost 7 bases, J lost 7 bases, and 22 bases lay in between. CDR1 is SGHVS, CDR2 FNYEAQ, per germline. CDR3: CASTKIGGGFGGELFF. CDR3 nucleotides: TGTGCCAGCACCAAGATAGGGGGGGGCTTTGGCGGGGAGCTGTTTTTT.

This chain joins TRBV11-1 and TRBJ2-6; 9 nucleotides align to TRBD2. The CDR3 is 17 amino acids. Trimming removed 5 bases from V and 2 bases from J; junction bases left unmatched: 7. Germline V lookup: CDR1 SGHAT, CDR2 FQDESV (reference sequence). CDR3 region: CASSVRTSETGANVLTF. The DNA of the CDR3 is TGTGCCAGCAGCGTCCGGACTAGCGAAACTGGGGCCAACGTCCTGACTTTC.

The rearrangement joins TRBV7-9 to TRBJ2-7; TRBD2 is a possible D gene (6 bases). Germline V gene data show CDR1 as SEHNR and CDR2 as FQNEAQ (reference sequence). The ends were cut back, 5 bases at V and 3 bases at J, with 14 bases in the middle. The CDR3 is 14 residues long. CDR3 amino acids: CASSPPGLHYEQYF. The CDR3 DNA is TGTGCCAGCAGCCCCCCGGGACTGCACTACGAGCAGTACTTC.

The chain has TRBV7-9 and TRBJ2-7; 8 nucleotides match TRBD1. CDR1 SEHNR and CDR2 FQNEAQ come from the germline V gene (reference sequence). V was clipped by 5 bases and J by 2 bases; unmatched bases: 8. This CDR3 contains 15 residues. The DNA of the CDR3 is TGTGCCAGCAGCCCGAGGGACAGGATGACCTACGAGCAGTACTTC. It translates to CASSPRDRMTYEQYF.

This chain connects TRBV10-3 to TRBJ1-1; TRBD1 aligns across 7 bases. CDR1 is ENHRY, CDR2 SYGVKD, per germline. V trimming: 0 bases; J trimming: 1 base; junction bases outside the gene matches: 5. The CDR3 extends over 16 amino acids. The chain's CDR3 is CAISESSTGQNTEAFF. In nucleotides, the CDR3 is TGTGCCATCAGTGAGTCGTCGACAGGGCAGAACACTGAAGCTTTCTTT.

The CDR3 bases are TGTGCCAGCAGCCTACGTCGCAGGGGACCGAACACTGAAGCTTTCTTT. This sequence encodes CASSLRRRGPNTEAFF. V and J are TRBV7-9 and TRBJ1-1, with a possible D match to TRBD1 (6 bases). Trimming stripped 5 bases from V and 1 base from J, with 17 bases between. CDR1 and CDR2 (germline): SEHNR, FQNEAQ (reference sequence). This CDR3 is 16 amino acids long.

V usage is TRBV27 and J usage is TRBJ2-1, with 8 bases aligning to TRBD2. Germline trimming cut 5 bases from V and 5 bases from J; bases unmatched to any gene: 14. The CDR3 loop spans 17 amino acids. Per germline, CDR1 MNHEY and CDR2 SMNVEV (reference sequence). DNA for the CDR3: TGTGCCAGCAGTCGCCGTAGCACTAGCGGATTAGACAATGAGCAGTTCTTC. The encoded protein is CASSRRSTSGLDNEQFF.

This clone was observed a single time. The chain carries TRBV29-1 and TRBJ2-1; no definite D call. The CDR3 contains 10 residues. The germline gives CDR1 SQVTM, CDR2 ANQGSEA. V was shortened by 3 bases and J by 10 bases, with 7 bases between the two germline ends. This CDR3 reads CSVEVREQFF. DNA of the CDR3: TGCAGCGTTGAGGTGAGGGAGCAGTTCTTC.

This chain's CDR3 is CASSLGDSGTYEQYF. CDR3 DNA sequence: TGTGCCAGCAGCTTAGGGGACAGCGGAACCTACGAGCAGTACTTC. The chain carries TRBV7-8 and TRBJ2-7; TRBD1 matches at 7 bases. Germline lookup yields CDR1 SGHVS and CDR2 FQNEAQ. V shed 1 base and J 2 bases; nucleotides not matched to a gene: 5. This CDR3 region has 15 residues.

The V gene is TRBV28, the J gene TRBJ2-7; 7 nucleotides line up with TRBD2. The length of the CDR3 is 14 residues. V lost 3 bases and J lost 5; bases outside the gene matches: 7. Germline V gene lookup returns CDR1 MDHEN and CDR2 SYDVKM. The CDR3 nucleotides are TGTGCCAGCAGTTTCGAGGGAGGGCGGCACGAGCAGTACTTC. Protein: CASSFEGGRHEQYF.

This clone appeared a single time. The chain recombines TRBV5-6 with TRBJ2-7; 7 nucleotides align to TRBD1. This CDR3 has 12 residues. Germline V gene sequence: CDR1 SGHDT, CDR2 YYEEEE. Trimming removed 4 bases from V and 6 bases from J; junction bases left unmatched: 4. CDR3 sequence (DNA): TGTGCCAGCAGCAGTACAGGGGTCGAGCAGTACTTC. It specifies CASSSTGVEQYF. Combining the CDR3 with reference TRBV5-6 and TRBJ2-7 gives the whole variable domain DAGVTQSPTHLIKTRGQQVTLRCSPKSGHDTVSWYQQALGQGPQFIFQYYEEEERQRGNFPDRFSGHQFPNYSSELNVNALLLGDSALYLCASSSTGVEQYFGPGTRLTVT.

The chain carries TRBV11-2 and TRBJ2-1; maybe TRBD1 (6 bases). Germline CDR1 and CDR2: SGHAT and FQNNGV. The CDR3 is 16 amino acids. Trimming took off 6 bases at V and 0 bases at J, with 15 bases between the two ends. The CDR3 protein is CASRLLRGRSYNEQFF. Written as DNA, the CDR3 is TGTGCCAGCAGGCTACTCAGGGGTCGCTCCTACAATGAGCAGTTCTTC.

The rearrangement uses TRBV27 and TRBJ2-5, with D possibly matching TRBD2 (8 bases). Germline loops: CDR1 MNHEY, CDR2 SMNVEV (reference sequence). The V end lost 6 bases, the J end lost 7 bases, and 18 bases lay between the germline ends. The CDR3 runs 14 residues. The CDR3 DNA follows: TGTGCCAGCAGAAAAACAGGGGCGGGGGGGACCCAGTACTTC. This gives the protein CASRKTGAGGTQYF.

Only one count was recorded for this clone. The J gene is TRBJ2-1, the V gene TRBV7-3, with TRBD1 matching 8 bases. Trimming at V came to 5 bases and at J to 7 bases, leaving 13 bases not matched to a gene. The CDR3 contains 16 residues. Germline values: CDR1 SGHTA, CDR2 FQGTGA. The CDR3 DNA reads TGTGCCAGCAGCCCCCAACCAGGGGGCGCTTGGAATGAGCAGTTCTTC. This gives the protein CASSPQPGGAWNEQFF.

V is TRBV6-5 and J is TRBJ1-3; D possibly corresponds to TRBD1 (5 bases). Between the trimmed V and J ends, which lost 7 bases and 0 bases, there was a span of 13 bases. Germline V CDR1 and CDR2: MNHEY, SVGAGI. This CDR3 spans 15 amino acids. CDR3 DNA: TGTGCCAGCAAACCGGGACTCCACTCTGGAAACACCATATATTTT. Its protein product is CASKPGLHSGNTIYF.

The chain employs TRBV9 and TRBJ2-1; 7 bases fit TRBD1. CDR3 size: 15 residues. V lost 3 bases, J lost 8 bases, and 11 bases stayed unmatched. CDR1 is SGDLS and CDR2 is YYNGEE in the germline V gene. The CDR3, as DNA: TGTGCCAGCAGCGCAACAGGGGCCCTTGGGGATGAGCAGTTCTTC. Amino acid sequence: CASSATGALGDEQFF.

The DNA of the CDR3 is TGTGCCACCGCCTACCATTACGAGCAGTACTTC. It specifies CATAYHYEQYF. V usage is TRBV6-5 and J usage is TRBJ2-7; D gene uncertain. The germline V gene has CDR1 MNHEY and CDR2 SVGAGI. The V end lost 10 bases, the J end lost 4 bases, and 11 bases lay between the germline ends. CDR3 length: 11 residues.

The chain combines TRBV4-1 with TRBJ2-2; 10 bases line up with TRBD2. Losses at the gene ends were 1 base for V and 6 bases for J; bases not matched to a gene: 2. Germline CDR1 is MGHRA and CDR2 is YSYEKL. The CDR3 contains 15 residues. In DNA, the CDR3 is TGCGCCAGCAGCCAAGGAACTAGCGGGGCCGGGGAGCTGTTTTTT. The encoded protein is CASSQGTSGAGELFF.

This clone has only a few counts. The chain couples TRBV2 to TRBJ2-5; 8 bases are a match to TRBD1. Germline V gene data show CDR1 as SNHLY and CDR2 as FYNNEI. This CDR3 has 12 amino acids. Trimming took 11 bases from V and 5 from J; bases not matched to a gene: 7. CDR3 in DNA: TGTGCCGGACAGGGCTGGGGGGAGACCCAGTACTTC. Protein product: CAGQGWGETQYF.

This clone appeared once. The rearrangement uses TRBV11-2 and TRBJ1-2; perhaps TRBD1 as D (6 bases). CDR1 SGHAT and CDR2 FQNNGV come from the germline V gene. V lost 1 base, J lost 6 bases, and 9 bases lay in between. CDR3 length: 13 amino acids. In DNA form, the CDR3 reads TGTGCCAGCAGCTTAGCAGGGGCGGATGGCTACACCTTC. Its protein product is CASSLAGADGYTF.